The TCR beta chain described here comes from a study of T-cell reconstitution after alpha-beta-depleted transplantation in children. Findings and caveats of the study: The authors attributed T-cell counts and diversity one year after transplant mostly to newly produced T cells. Surviving recipient T cells and thymic progenitors accounted for the high day-60 TCRbeta diversity observed in some patients.

Preparation of the TCRbeta library was carried out with unique molecular identifiers. MiXCR was run by TCRdb on the PCR reads, yielding one entry per CDR3 protein. Of fewer than 700,000 distinct CDR3 sequences in the sample, around 23% were seen once. Trimming removed 5 bases at V and 3 bases at J, with 11 bases between. This CDR3 contains 13 residues. Germline CDR1 is DFQATT and CDR2 is SNEGSKA (reference sequence). There are many counts of this clonotype. Antigen: not known. The chain employs TRBV20-1 and TRBJ1-3; weak D call: TRBD1 (6 bases). This clonotype was sampled from a boy under two years old who had a stem cell transplant for acute myeloid leukemia, so the T cells may come from the graft donor. The source material was PBMCs, mostly from graft donor cells, sampled 360 days after TCRalphabeta/CD19-depleted stem cell transplant. The CDR3 DNA sequence: TGCAGTGCTTGGACAGTGAGTGGAAACACCATATATTTT. Its translation: CSAWTVSGNTIYF.